A selection of T cell receptor beta chains follows, all from one sample in a study of brain T cells in children with intractable seizures. Data came from immunoSEQ multiplex PCR; TCRdb stores just in-frame clones and leaves some out. The table has hundreds of thousands of clones, 85% to 95% seen once; the top ten hold 5.5% to 6%. Here the sequenced sample was peripheral blood, taken 4 to 6 months after surgery. Every receptor here comes from a boy younger than two with tuberous sclerosis and intractable seizures. Each CDR3 is given with its conserved first and last residue. Fields, in order: J gene, D gene, V gene, clone size, CDR3 protein, CDR3 DNA. The D gene is left open where the match is weak. Clone size is stated in some rows and not others, as once, few, many or a class when expanded.

TRBJ1-5 NA TRBV18 NA CASSARMLGGQQPQHF TGTGCCAGCTCAGCCCGGATGTTAGGAGGCCAACAGCCCCAGCATTTT
TRBJ2-7 NA TRBV6-2/TRBV6-3 few CASSYAGASSYEQYF TGTGCCAGCAGTTACGCGGGGGCCAGCTCCTACGAGCAGTACTTC
TRBJ2-1 TRBD1 TRBV18 NA CASSPDRGVRDEQFF TGTGCCAGCTCACCTGACAGGGGCGTGCGAGATGAGCAGTTCTTC
TRBJ1-6 NA TRBV11-2 NA CASSLRVDTSPLHF TGTGCCAGCAGCTTAAGGGTCGATACCTCACCCCTCCACTTT
TRBJ2-1 NA TRBV13 NA CASSLTNQLYNEQFF TGTGCCAGCAGCTTAACTAACCAGCTCTACAATGAGCAGTTCTTC
TRBJ2-7 NA TRBV6-5 NA CASSSNALGEQYF TGTGCCAGCAGTTCCAATGCCCTTGGCGAGCAGTACTTC
TRBJ2-3 TRBD2 TRBV27 NA CASGREEGPDTQYF TGTGCCAGCGGGAGGGAGGAAGGGCCAGATACGCAGTATTTT
TRBJ2-1 TRBD2 TRBV7-9 NA CASSLGLAAYNEQFF TGTGCCAGCAGCTTAGGACTAGCGGCCTACAATGAGCAGTTCTTC
TRBJ2-1 TRBD2 TRBV4-1 NA CASSQDVLAGGSSYNEQFF TGCGCCAGCAGCCAAGATGTACTAGCGGGGGGTAGCTCCTACAATGAGCAGTTCTTC
TRBJ2-4 TRBD2 TRBV28 NA CASSSIRRGLAGYAKNIQYF TGTGCCAGCAGTTCAATCCGTAGGGGACTAGCGGGGTACGCCAAAAACATTCAGTACTTC
TRBJ1-1 NA TRBV11-3 NA CASRAGNTEAFF TGTGCCAGCAGGGCGGGGAACACTGAAGCTTTCTTT
TRBJ1-2 NA TRBV30 NA CAWSVRGPHYGYTF TGTGCCTGGAGTGTTCGGGGGCCGCACTATGGCTACACCTTC
TRBJ1-5 NA TRBV27 NA CASSLLPSNQPQHF TGTGCCAGCAGTCTCCTACCGAGCAATCAGCCCCAGCATTTT
TRBJ2-7 NA TRBV20-1 NA CSASGGNSYEQYF TGCAGTGCTAGTGGCGGGAACTCCTACGAGCAGTACTTC
TRBJ2-1 NA TRBV9 NA CASSVAIWAGHEQFF TGTGCCAGCAGCGTAGCTATCTGGGCCGGCCATGAGCAGTTCTTC
TRBJ2-7 TRBD1 TRBV5-4 NA CASSYIGTGGSYEQYF TGTGCCAGCAGCTACATCGGGACAGGGGGATCCTACGAGCAGTACTTC
TRBJ1-2 NA TRBV9 NA CASSAYSWGYTF TGTGCCAGCAGCGCCTACAGTTGGGGCTACACCTTC
TRBJ1-1 NA TRBV5-1 NA CASSFRDGNTEAFF TGCGCCAGCAGCTTCCGGGACGGGAACACTGAAGCTTTCTTT
TRBJ2-6 NA TRBV6-4 NA CASSGRGANVLTF TGTGCCAGCAGTGGCCGGGGGGCCAACGTCCTGACTTTC
TRBJ1-2 NA TRBV6-1 NA CASSDQGLFYGYTF TGTGCCAGCAGTGACCAGGGATTATTCTATGGCTACACCTTC
TRBJ1-5 NA TRBV30 once CACEAGNQPQHF TGTGCCTGCGAGGCAGGGAATCAGCCCCAGCATTTT
TRBJ2-1 NA TRBV29-1 NA CSVERAAYNEQFF TGCAGCGTTGAAAGGGCGGCCTACAATGAGCAGTTCTTC
TRBJ2-7 NA TRBV21-1 NA CASSTGHMHPYEQYF TGTGCCAGCAGCACTGGACATATGCATCCCTACGAGCAGTACTTC
TRBJ1-5 NA TRBV3-1/TRBV3-2 NA CASSRPLSNQPQHF TGTGCCAGCAGCCGACCTCTTAGCAATCAGCCCCAGCATTTT
TRBJ2-6 NA TRBV5-1 NA CASSLGPSGANVLTF TGCGCCAGCAGCCTAGGGCCCTCTGGGGCCAACGTCCTGACTTTC
TRBJ2-7 TRBD1 TRBV19 NA CASSIAGGLLPEQYF TGTGCCAGTAGTATCGCAGGGGGCTTGCTCCCCGAGCAGTACTTC
TRBJ1-1 NA TRBV5-4 once CATSLERLGAFF TGTGCCACCTCGCTCGAAAGGCTCGGCGCTTTCTTT
TRBJ1-1 NA TRBV19 NA CASSITVQGNTEAFF TGTGCCAGTAGTATCACCGTGCAGGGGAACACTGAAGCTTTCTTT
TRBJ2-7 TRBD1 TRBV6-5 NA CASSYSRGTYEQYF TGTGCCAGCAGTTACTCCAGGGGGACGTACGAGCAGTACTTC
TRBJ2-7 TRBD2 TRBV27 once CASSPSSGSSYEQYF TGTGCCAGCAGTCCTAGTAGCGGGAGCTCCTACGAGCAGTACTTC
TRBJ2-1 TRBD1 TRBV10-2 NA CASSEQGAYNEQFF TGCGCCAGCAGTGAGCAGGGGGCCTACAATGAGCAGTTCTTC
TRBJ1-1 NA TRBV5-6 NA CASGAGRNEAFF TGTGCCAGCGGAGCCGGGCGGAATGAAGCTTTCTTT
TRBJ2-1 TRBD1 TRBV28 NA CASSLLTGVVHNEQFF TGTGCCAGCAGTTTATTGACAGGGGTAGTGCACAATGAGCAGTTCTTC
TRBJ1-1 NA TRBV19 few CASSQRTEGNTEAFF TGTGCCAGTAGTCAGAGGACGGAGGGGAACACTGAAGCTTTCTTT
TRBJ2-3 NA TRBV19 once CASSMDSILGTDTQYF TGTGCCAGTAGTATGGATAGCATATTGGGCACAGATACGCAGTATTTT
TRBJ2-7 TRBD1 TRBV5-5 NA CASKGGGTGYGEQYF TGTGCCAGCAAGGGTGGGGGGACAGGTTATGGCGAGCAGTACTTC
TRBJ2-1 TRBD2 TRBV19 NA CASSIIKGLAAPSSYNEQFF TGTGCCAGTAGTATTATTAAAGGACTAGCCGCCCCGAGCTCCTACAATGAGCAGTTCTTC
TRBJ2-3 NA TRBV7-9 NA CASSLSADTQYF TGTGCCAGCAGCTTATCTGCAGATACGCAGTATTTT
TRBJ1-1 TRBD1 TRBV25-1 NA CASSDYGQGGNTEAFF TGTGCCAGCAGTGATTATGGACAGGGGGGGAACACTGAAGCTTTCTTT
TRBJ1-1 TRBD1 TRBV7-9 NA CASSSDREGTEAFF TGTGCCAGCAGCTCGGACAGGGAGGGCACTGAAGCTTTCTTT
TRBJ2-4 NA TRBV10-1 NA CASSESGRADIQYF TGCGCCAGCAGTGAGTCGGGCAGGGCTGACATTCAGTACTTC
TRBJ1-2 TRBD1 TRBV28 NA CASSSGQGRSGYTF TGTGCCAGCAGTTCCGGACAGGGACGGAGTGGCTACACCTTC
TRBJ1-1 NA TRBV19 NA CASSIGAPLSANTEAFF TGTGCCAGTAGTATCGGGGCTCCACTTAGTGCGAACACTGAAGCTTTCTTT
TRBJ2-7 TRBD2 TRBV30 NA CAWSLGGDHEQYF TGTGCCTGGAGCCTGGGGGGGGACCACGAGCAGTACTTC
TRBJ2-5 NA TRBV7-9 NA CASSLRSVETQYF TGTGCCAGCAGCTTAAGGTCGGTGGAGACCCAGTACTTC
TRBJ1-1 NA TRBV30 NA CAWGVGVVAFF TGTGCCTGGGGAGTAGGGGTTGTAGCTTTCTTT
TRBJ1-6 NA TRBV4-1 NA CASSRGTGNSPLHF TGCGCCAGCAGTCGCGGGACCGGGAATTCACCCCTCCACTTT
TRBJ1-1 NA TRBV29-1 NA CSVEMAEGPTGEAFF TGCAGCGTTGAAATGGCGGAGGGGCCTACAGGTGAAGCTTTCTTT
TRBJ1-4 NA TRBV4-1 NA CASSQVGPPTNEKLFF TGCGCCAGCAGCCAAGTAGGGCCGCCAACTAATGAAAAACTGTTTTTT
TRBJ1-2 TRBD1 TRBV7-6 NA CASSPRDSTFYGYTF TGTGCCAGCAGCCCCCGGGACAGCACTTTCTATGGCTACACCTTC
TRBJ2-7 TRBD1 TRBV20-1 NA CSAGQGYEQYF TGCAGTGCTGGACAGGGCTACGAGCAGTACTTC
TRBJ1-1 NA TRBV19 NA CASSSLTSPNTEAFF TGTGCCAGTAGTTCCTTGACAAGTCCGAACACTGAAGCTTTCTTT
TRBJ1-5 TRBD1 TRBV6-1 once CASSDLQGEPQHF TGTGCCAGCAGTGACCTGCAGGGGGAGCCCCAGCATTTT
TRBJ2-1 NA TRBV27 NA CASSLSGTNEQFF TGTGCCAGCAGTTTATCTGGGACCAATGAGCAGTTCTTC
TRBJ1-6 NA TRBV2 NA CASSDRGGRNSPLHF TGTGCCAGCAGTGACCGAGGGGGTCGTAATTCACCCCTCCACTTT